Each of the 18 T cell receptor beta chains below was sequenced from the same sample in a study of CD8 T cells in Susac syndrome. When the RNA was reverse transcribed, random hexamers were used with an input of roughly 0.45 to 1 ug. TCRdb reanalysed the immunoSEQ multiplex PCR reads using MiXCR and keeps one entry per CDR3 protein. The table lists 150,000 to 200,000 distinct CDR3 sequences, 90% to 95% of them singletons, with 0.1% in the top ten. Specimen: CD4+ T cells from PBMCs. The receptor set was obtained from a human donor in good health.

The chain couples TRBV7-2 to TRBJ1-1, with a possible D match to TRBD1 (5 bases). The CDR3 runs 14 residues. Trimming cost V 4 bases and J 10 bases, with 19 bases left between them. Germline lookup yields CDR1 SGHTA and CDR2 FQGNSA. For the CDR3, the DNA is TGTGCCAGCAGCTCCGCCGGGACCCCCGCTGGAGCTTTCTTT. Its protein is CASSSAGTPAGAFF.

J is TRBJ1-6 and V is TRBV6-5; D perhaps matches TRBD1 (6 bases). The CDR3 extends over 14 amino acids. V was clipped by 6 bases and J by 5 bases, with 11 bases between them. Germline-derived CDR1 and CDR2 are MNHEY and SVGAGI. CDR3 sequence (DNA): TGTGCCAGCAGAACAGGGTCGGATAATTCACCCCTCCACTTT. Protein product: CASRTGSDNSPLHF.

The chain links TRBV27 to TRBJ2-7; the D gene is possibly TRBD2 (6 bases). The CDR3 has 13 amino acids. The V end was cut by 10 bases, the J end by 1 base, with 14 bases between. CDR1 MNHEY and CDR2 SMNVEV come from the germline V gene (reference sequence). The CDR3 sequence: CAISGDGSYEQYV. CDR3 DNA sequence: TGTGCCATCTCGGGGGACGGATCCTACGAGCAGTACGTC.

The rearrangement joins TRBV6-5 to TRBJ1-1; D ambiguous. Germline CDR1 and CDR2: MNHEY and SVGAGI. The CDR3 spans 13 residues. V was trimmed by 4 bases and J by 6 bases, leaving 12 bases between them. The CDR3 reads CASSSGNKAEAFF. In DNA, the CDR3 is TGTGCCAGCAGTTCGGGGAATAAGGCTGAAGCTTTCTTT.

The chain joins TRBV5-1 to TRBJ2-2; tentative D call: TRBD2 (5 bases). Germline V gene data show CDR1 as SGHRS and CDR2 as YFSETQ. V lost 0 bases and J 2 bases, leaving 8 bases between the germline ends. The CDR3 runs 15 residues. The CDR3: CASSLVGRNTGELFF. CDR3 coding DNA: TGCGCCAGCAGCTTGGTTGGGAGAAACACCGGGGAGCTGTTTTTT.

The rearrangement joins TRBV15 to TRBJ1-3; D unresolved. V was clipped by 5 bases and J by 0 bases, with 23 bases between them. Looked up from germline, CDR1 is LNHNV and CDR2 is YYDKDF (reference sequence). The length of the CDR3 is 19 residues. The CDR3 loop is CATSPSTATEYISGNTIYF. DNA for the CDR3: TGTGCCACCAGCCCCTCGACGGCCACCGAATACATCTCTGGAAACACCATATATTTT.

In this sample, this clonotype turned up once. The chain links TRBV29-1 to TRBJ2-3; no reliable D call. V gave up 3 bases and J gave up 6 bases, with 10 bases separating them. Germline loops: CDR1 SQVTM, CDR2 ANQGSEA. The CDR3 length is 12 residues. CDR3 sequence (DNA): TGCAGCGTTGACAACGGTCTGGATACGCAGTATTTT. Translated, it gives CSVDNGLDTQYF.

The gene calls are TRBV12-3 or TRBV12-4 and TRBJ1-5; TRBD1 might be the D (6 bases). The V end lost 5 bases, the J end lost 4 bases, and 15 bases lay between the germline ends. The length of the CDR3 is 15 residues. CDR3 sequence: CASSNQGSANQPQHF. CDR3 bases: TGTGCCAGCAGTAACCAGGGGTCGGCGAATCAGCCCCAGCATTTT.

The chain uses TRBV20-1 and TRBJ1-1; D not resolved. The CDR3 sequence is 15 residues long. In germline, CDR1 is DFQATT, CDR2 SNEGSKA (reference sequence). V shed 6 bases and J shed 0 bases, with 17 bases lying between them. The CDR3 protein is CSALPDGIMNTEAFF. As DNA, the CDR3 is TGCAGTGCCCTCCCGGACGGCATCATGAACACTGAAGCTTTCTTT.

This chain joins TRBV5-1 and TRBJ2-3, with 8 bases fitting TRBD2. The CDR3 has 16 residues. V shed 4 bases and J 3 bases; nucleotides not matched to a gene: 10. CDR1 is SGHRS, CDR2 YFSETQ, per germline. DNA of the CDR3: TGCGCCAGCAGCCATTCTAGCGGGCGGGCGACAGATACGCAGTATTTT. Encoded protein: CASSHSSGRATDTQYF.

The rearrangement links TRBV20-1 to TRBJ1-1; a possible D gene is TRBD1 (6 bases). V shed 5 bases and J shed 0 bases, with 13 bases lying between them. Germline V CDR1 and CDR2: DFQATT, SNEGSKA (reference sequence). The CDR3 spans 14 residues. This chain's CDR3 is CSAHWGALNTEAFF. CDR3 in DNA: TGCAGTGCTCACTGGGGGGCCTTGAACACTGAAGCTTTCTTT.

The genes are TRBV6-5 and TRBJ1-5, with 8 bases aligning to TRBD1. The CDR3 is 15 residues long. Germline V gene data show CDR1 as MNHEY and CDR2 as SVGAGI. The junction had 12 bases not matched to a gene; V was cut back by 8 bases and J by 6 bases. The CDR3 DNA is TGTGCCAGCGCTCCCCGGGCAGGGGGCCTTCAGCCCCAGCATTTT. Its protein is CASAPRAGGLQPQHF.

This clonotype has just one count. J is TRBJ2-7 and V is TRBV5-1; 9 positions match TRBD1. This CDR3 region has 16 residues. The V and J ends lost 3 bases and 6 bases, in that order; junction bases with no gene match: 13. Germline V CDR1 and CDR2: SGHRS, YFSETQ. The CDR3 DNA reads as TGCGCCAGCAGCTCTGTCTCCGGGACAGGGCCCTCCGAGCAGTACTTC. Protein product: CASSSVSGTGPSEQYF.

The J gene is TRBJ2-5, the V gene TRBV5-1; tentative D call: TRBD1 (5 bases). This CDR3 region has 15 residues. Germline assignment: CDR1 SGHRS and CDR2 YFSETQ. The germline V and J ends were trimmed by 0 bases and 5 bases, with 14 bases remaining between them. Written as DNA, the CDR3 is TGCGCCAGCAGCTTGGGTACAGGCCTTGGGGAGACCCAGTACTTC. Its translation: CASSLGTGLGETQYF. Together with reference TRBV5-1 and TRBJ2-5, the CDR3 gives the full variable domain: KAGVTQTPRYLIKTRGQQVTLSCSPISGHRSVSWYQQTPGQGLQFLFEYFSETQRNKGNFPGRFSGRQFSNSRSEMNVSTLELGDSALYLCASSLGTGLGETQYFGPGTRLLVL.

This rearrangement joins TRBV19 to TRBJ1-1; no clear D gene. CDR1 is LNHDA and CDR2 is SQIVND in the germline V gene (reference sequence). The CDR3 covers 14 residues. V lost 7 bases and J lost 1, with 13 bases in between. CDR3 sequence reads: CASTRVPGNTEAFF. DNA of the CDR3: TGTGCCAGTACCCGCGTCCCGGGGAACACTGAAGCTTTCTTT. The full variable domain, rest sourced from reference TRBV19 and TRBJ1-1, is DGGITQSPKYLFRKEGQNVTLSCEQNLNHDAMYWYRQDPGQGLRLIYYSQIVNDFQKGDIAEGYSVSREKKESFPLTVTSAQKNPTAFYLCASTRVPGNTEAFFGQGTRLTVV.

This clonotype was observed a handful of times. The chain combines TRBV11-1 with TRBJ2-2, with a weak D call TRBD1 (6 bases). V was trimmed by 4 bases and J by 6 bases, leaving 15 bases between them. The CDR3 totals 15 residues. The germline V gene encodes CDR1 SGHAT and CDR2 FQDESV (reference sequence). The CDR3 here is CASSSKNRAAGELFF. In DNA, the CDR3 is TGTGCCAGCAGCTCGAAAAACAGGGCGGCCGGGGAGCTGTTTTTT.

V gene TRBV5-6 combines with J gene TRBJ2-6; no clear D. Germline V gene data show CDR1 as SGHDT and CDR2 as YYEEEE. This CDR3 has 14 amino acids. V was clipped by 4 bases and J by 2 bases, with 7 bases between them. The CDR3 nucleotides are TGTGCCAGCAGCCCGGACCCTGGGGCCAACGTCCTGACTTTC. It encodes CASSPDPGANVLTF.

This clonotype was recorded once. V and J are TRBV29-1 and TRBJ2-3; D is possibly TRBD2 (6 bases). The CDR3 consists of 14 residues. Trimming removed 6 bases at V and 1 base at J, with 14 bases between. CDR1 is SQVTM, CDR2 ANQGSEA, per germline. In DNA form, the CDR3 reads TGCAGCGTGCGGGACGGCGGGGGCACAGATACGCAGTATTTT. Amino acid sequence: CSVRDGGGTDTQYF.